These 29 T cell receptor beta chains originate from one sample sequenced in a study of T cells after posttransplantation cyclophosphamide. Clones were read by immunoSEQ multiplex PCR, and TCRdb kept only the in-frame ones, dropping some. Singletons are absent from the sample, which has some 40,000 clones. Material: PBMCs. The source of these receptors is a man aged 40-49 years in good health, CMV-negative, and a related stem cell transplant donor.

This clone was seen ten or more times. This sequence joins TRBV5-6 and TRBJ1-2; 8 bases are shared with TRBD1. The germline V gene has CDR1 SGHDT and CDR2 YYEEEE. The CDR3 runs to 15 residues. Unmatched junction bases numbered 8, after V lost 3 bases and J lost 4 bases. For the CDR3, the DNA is TGTGCCAGCAGCTCTTTTGACAGGGGCGTCTATGGCTACACCTTC. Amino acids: CASSSFDRGVYGYTF.

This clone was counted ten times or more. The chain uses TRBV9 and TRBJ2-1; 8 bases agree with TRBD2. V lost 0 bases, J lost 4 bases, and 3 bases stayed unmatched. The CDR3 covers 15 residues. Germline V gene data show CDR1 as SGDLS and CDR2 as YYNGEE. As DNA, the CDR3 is TGTGCCAGCAGCGTAGTGAGCGGGGGTTACAATGAGCAGTTCTTC. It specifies CASSVVSGGYNEQFF.

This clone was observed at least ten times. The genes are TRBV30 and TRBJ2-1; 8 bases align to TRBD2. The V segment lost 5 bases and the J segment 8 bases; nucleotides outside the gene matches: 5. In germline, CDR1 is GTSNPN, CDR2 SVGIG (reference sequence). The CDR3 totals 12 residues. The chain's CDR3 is CAWSREAYEQFF. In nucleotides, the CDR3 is TGTGCCTGGTCGCGGGAGGCCTATGAGCAGTTCTTC.

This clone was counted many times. The DNA of the CDR3 is TGTGCCAGCAGCCCGGGGTTAGCGGGAGATGGCAATGAGCAGTTCTTC. Translation: CASSPGLAGDGNEQFF. The rearrangement links TRBV7-3 to TRBJ2-1, with 9 nucleotides matching TRBD2. CDR3 length: 16 amino acids. The germline V gene encodes CDR1 SGHTA and CDR2 FQGTGA. After removal of 5 bases from V and 6 bases from J, the junction contained 11 bases not matched to a gene.

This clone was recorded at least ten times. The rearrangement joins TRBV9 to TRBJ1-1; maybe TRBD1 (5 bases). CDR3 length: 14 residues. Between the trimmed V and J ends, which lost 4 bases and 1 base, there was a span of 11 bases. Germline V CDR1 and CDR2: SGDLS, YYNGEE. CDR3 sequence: CASSSQVSNTEAFF. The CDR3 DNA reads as TGTGCCAGCAGCTCACAGGTATCGAACACTGAAGCTTTCTTT.

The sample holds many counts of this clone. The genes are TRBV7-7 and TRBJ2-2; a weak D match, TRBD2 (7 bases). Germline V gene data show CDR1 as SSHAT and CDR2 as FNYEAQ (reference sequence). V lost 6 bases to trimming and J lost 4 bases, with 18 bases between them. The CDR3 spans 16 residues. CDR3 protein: CASSPLQGGSTGELFF. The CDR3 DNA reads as TGTGCCAGCAGTCCCCTACAGGGCGGGAGCACCGGGGAGCTGTTTTTT.

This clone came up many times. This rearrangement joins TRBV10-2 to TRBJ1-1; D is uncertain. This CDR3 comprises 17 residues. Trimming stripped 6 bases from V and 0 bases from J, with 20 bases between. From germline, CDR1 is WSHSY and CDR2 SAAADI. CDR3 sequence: CASSAGSRSSMNTEAFF. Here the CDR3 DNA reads TGCGCCAGCAGCGCGGGCTCTCGGTCGTCGATGAACACTGAAGCTTTCTTT.

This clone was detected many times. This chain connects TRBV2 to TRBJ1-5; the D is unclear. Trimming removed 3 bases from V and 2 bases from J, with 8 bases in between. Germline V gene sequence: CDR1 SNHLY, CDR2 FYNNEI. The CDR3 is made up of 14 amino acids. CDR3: CASSEVPGNQPQHF. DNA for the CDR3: TGTGCCAGCAGTGAGGTTCCAGGCAATCAGCCCCAGCATTTT.

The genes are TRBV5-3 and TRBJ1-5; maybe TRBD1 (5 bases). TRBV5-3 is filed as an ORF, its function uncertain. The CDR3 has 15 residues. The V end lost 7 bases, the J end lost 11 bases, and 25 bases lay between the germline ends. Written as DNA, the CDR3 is TGTGCCAGAGGAGACGGGCCACCTGAAGGGGAGGCCCAGCATTTT. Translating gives CARGDGPPEGEAQHF.

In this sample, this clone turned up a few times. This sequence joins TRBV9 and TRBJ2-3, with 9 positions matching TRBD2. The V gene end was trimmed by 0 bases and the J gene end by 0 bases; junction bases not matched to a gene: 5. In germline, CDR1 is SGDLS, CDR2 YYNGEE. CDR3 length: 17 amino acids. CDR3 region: CASSVGISGGSTDTQYF. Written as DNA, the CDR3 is TGTGCCAGCAGCGTAGGTATTAGCGGGGGAAGCACAGATACGCAGTATTTT.

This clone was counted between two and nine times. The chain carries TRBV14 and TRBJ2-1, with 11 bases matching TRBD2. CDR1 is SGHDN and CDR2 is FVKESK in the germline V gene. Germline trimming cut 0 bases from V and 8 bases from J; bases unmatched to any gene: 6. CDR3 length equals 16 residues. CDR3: CASSQDLLAGVDEQFF. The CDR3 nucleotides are TGTGCCAGCAGCCAAGACCTACTAGCGGGGGTCGATGAGCAGTTCTTC. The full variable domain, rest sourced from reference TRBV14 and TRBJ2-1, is EAGVTQFPSHSVIEKGQTVTLRCDPISGHDNLYWYRRVMGKEIKFLLHFVKESKQDESGMPNNRFLAERTGGTYSTLKVQPAELEDSGVYFCASSQDLLAGVDEQFFGPGTRLTVL.

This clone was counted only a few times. Written as DNA, the CDR3 is TGTGCCAGCAGCCTCGGACAGAGGAGCACAGATACGCAGTATTTT. Translated: CASSLGQRSTDTQYF. This chain uses TRBV11-2 with TRBJ2-3; tentatively, D is TRBD1 (6 bases). The CDR3 extends over 15 amino acids. V gave up 5 bases and J gave up 0 bases, with 12 bases separating them. From germline, CDR1 is SGHAT and CDR2 FQNNGV.

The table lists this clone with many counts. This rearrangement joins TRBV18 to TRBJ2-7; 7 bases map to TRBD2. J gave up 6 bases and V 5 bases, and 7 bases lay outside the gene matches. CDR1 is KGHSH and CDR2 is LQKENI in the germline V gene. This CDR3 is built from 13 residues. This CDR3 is CASSGGSSLEQYV. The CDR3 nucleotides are TGTGCCAGCTCAGGCGGGAGCTCCCTCGAGCAGTACGTC.

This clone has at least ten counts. In nucleotides, the CDR3 is TGTGCCAGCAGCGGCACTAGCGGGAGGAGTGAGCAGTACGTC. Amino acids: CASSGTSGRSEQYV. V gene TRBV13 combines with J gene TRBJ2-7; TRBD2 matches 12 bases. This CDR3 comprises 14 residues. The germline V gene encodes CDR1 PRHDT and CDR2 FYEKMQ (reference sequence). Trimming cost V 5 bases and J 7 bases; bases outside gene matches: 6.

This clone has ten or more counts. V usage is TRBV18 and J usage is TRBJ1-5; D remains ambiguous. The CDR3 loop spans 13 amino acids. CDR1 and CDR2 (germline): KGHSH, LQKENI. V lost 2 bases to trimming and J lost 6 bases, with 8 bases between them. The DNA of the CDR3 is TGTGCCAGCTCACCAGGGGAGATTCAGCCCCAGCATTTT. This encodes CASSPGEIQPQHF.

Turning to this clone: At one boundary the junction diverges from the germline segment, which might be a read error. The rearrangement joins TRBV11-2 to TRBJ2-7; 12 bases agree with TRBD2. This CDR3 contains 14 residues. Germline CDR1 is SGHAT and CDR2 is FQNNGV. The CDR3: CASSPLAGGREQHF. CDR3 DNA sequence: TGTGCCAGCAGCCCGCTAGCGGGGGGGCGGGAGCAGCACTTC.

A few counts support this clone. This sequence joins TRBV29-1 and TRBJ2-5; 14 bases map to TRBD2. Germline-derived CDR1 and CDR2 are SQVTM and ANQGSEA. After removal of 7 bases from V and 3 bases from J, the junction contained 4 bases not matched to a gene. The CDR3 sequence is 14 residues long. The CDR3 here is CSARLAGGKETQYF. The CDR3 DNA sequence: TGCAGCGCCCGACTAGCGGGAGGGAAAGAGACCCAGTACTTC.

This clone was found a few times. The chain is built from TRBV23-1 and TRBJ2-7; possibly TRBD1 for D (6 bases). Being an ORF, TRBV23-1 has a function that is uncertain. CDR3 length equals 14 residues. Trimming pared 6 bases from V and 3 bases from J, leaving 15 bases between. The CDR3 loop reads CASSPRGLGYEQYV. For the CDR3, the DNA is TGCGCCAGCAGCCCCAGGGGCCTAGGCTACGAGCAGTACGTC.

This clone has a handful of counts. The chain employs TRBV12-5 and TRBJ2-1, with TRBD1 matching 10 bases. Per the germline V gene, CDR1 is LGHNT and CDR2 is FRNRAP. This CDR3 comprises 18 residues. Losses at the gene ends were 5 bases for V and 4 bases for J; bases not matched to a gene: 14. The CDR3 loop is CASGPPGQGSASYNEQFF. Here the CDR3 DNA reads TGTGCTAGTGGTCCACCGGGACAGGGGTCCGCCTCGTACAATGAGCAGTTCTTC.

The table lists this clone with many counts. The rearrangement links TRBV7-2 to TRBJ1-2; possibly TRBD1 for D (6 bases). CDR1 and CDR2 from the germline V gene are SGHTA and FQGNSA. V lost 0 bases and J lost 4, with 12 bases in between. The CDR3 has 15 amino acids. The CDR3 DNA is TGTGCCAGCAGCTTAGCGGGCGGGGGCCGCTATGGCTACACCTTC. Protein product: CASSLAGGGRYGYTF.

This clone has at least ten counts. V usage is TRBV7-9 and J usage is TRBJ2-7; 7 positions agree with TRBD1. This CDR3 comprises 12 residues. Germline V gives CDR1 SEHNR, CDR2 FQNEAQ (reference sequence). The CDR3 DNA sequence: TGTGCCAGCAGCTTAGCCAGGGACAGCGAAAACGTC. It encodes CASSLARDSENV.

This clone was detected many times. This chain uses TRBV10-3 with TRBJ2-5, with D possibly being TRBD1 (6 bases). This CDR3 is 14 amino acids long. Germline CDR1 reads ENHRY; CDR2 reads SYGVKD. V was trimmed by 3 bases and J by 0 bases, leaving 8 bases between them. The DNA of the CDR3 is TGTGCCATCAGTGAAGGGACACACCAAGAGACCCAGTACTTC. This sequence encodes CAISEGTHQETQYF.

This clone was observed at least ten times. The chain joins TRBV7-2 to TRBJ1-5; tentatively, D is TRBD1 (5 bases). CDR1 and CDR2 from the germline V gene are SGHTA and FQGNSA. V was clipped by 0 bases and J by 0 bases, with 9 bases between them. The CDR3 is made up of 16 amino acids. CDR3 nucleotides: TGTGCCAGCAGCTTAGCCGGACAAGATAGCAATCAGCCCCAGCATTTT. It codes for CASSLAGQDSNQPQHF.

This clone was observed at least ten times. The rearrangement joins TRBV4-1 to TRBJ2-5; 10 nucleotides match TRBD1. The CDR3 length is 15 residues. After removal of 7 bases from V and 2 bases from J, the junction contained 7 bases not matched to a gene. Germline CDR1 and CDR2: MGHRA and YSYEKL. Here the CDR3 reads CASNPRQGAQETQYF. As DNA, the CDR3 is TGCGCCAGCAACCCACGACAGGGGGCGCAAGAGACCCAGTACTTC.

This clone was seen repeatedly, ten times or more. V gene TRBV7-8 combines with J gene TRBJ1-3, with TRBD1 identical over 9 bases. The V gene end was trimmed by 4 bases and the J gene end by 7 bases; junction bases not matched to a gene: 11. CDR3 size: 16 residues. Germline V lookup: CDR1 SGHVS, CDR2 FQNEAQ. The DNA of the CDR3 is TGTGCCAGCAGCTCGTCAACCGGGACAGGGTATAACACCATATATTTT. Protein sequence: CASSSSTGTGYNTIYF.

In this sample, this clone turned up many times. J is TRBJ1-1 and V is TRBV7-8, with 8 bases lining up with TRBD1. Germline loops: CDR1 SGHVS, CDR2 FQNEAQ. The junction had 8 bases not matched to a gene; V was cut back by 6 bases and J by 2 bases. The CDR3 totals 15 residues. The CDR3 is CASSQAGGGNTEAFF. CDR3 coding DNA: TGTGCCAGCAGTCAAGCAGGGGGCGGTAACACTGAAGCTTTCTTT.

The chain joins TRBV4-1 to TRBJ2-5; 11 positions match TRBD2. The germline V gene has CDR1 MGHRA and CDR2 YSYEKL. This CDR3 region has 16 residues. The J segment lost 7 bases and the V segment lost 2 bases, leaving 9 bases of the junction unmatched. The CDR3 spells CASSQIAGGRMATQYF. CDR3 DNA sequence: TGCGCCAGCAGCCAAATAGCGGGGGGGAGAATGGCGACCCAGTACTTC.

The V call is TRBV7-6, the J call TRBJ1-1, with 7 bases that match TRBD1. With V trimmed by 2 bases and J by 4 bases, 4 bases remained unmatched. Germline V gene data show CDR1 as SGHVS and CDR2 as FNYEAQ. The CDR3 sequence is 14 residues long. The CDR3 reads CASSLNEGATEAFF. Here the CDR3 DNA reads TGTGCCAGCAGCTTAAATGAGGGGGCCACTGAAGCTTTCTTT.

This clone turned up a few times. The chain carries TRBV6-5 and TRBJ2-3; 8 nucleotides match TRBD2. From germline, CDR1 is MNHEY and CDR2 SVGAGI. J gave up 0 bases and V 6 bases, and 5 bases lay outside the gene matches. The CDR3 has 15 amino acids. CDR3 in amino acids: CASSGGGFSTDTQYF. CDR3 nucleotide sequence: TGTGCCAGCAGCGGCGGGGGGTTTAGCACAGATACGCAGTATTTT.